The entry that follows covers one T cell receptor (beta chain) sequence. The data are from a study of shared clonotypes between healthy human individuals. Study as a whole: Per donor, CD8 memory used one plate, CD8 naive used two, CD4 memory used three and CD4 naive used three.

The assay was immunoSEQ multiplex PCR, and TCRdb's table has in-frame clones only and misses some. The sample carries over 2 million clones, around 95% recorded once. Germline CDR1 is SGHDT and CDR2 is YYEEEE. V gave up 4 bases and J gave up 1 base, with 20 bases separating them. This CDR3 has 17 amino acids. The chain recombines TRBV5-6 with TRBJ2-5; D possibly corresponds to TRBD1 (6 bases). Material: naive CD4+ T cells sorted from blood. Subset defined: CD45RA+ positively selected. The TCR originated in a man aged 18 to 29 in good health. The DNA of the CDR3 is TGTGCCAGCAGCAAAACCGCAAAAACAGGGAGCCAAGAGACCCAGTACTTC. Translating it yields CASSKTAKTGSQETQYF.